This TCR beta chain was profiled in a study of T cell changes during pregnancy in multiple sclerosis. This clone was picked up one time. The repertoire was sequenced with immunoSEQ multiplex PCR; TCRdb's copy has only in-frame clones and lacks some. The sample holds about 40,000 clones, approximately 92% seen once. Looked up from germline, CDR1 is ENHRY and CDR2 is SYGVKD. The CDR3 is made up of 15 amino acids. V was clipped by 4 bases and J by 3 bases, with 16 bases between them. This TCR was sampled from a female donor with multiple sclerosis, enrolled in a pregnancy study. Sequences were derived from CD8+ T cells from peripheral blood mononuclear cells, sampled in the first trimester of pregnancy. The V call is TRBV10-3, the J call TRBJ2-7; perhaps TRBD1 as D (6 bases). The CDR3 region has the DNA TGTGCCATCAGTGCCGGGACACCCAATCTCTACGAGCAGTACTTC. Translation gives CAISAGTPNLYEQYF.